Presented here are 4 T cell receptor beta chains from one specimen sequenced in a study of blood T cell repertoires in COVID-19. Assay: immunoSEQ multiplex PCR; the TCRdb copy retains only in-frame clones and omits some. The sample lists 130,000 to 150,000 clones; roughly 84% were seen once. Sequencing was carried out using PBMCs or T cells enriched from blood (not recorded which). These receptors were collected from a man aged 40-55 years with acute COVID-19.

The CDR3 is CASSNIRGLKAEAFF. CDR3 nucleotides: TGTGCCAGCAGTAATATCAGGGGCTTGAAGGCTGAAGCTTTCTTT. The chain carries TRBV2 and TRBJ1-1, with D perhaps matching TRBD1 (6 bases). Germline V gene lookup returns CDR1 SNHLY and CDR2 FYNNEI. V was shortened by 5 bases and J by 6 bases, with 19 bases between the two germline ends. The CDR3 is 15 amino acids.

This sequence joins TRBV18 and TRBJ1-1; D might be TRBD1 (5 bases). The CDR3 has 15 amino acids. V was shortened by 1 base and J by 0 bases, with 9 bases between the two germline ends. Germline V CDR1 and CDR2: KGHSH, LQKENI. CDR3 DNA: TGTGCCAGCTCACCACAGGGGTCCATGAACACTGAAGCTTTCTTT. This gives the protein CASSPQGSMNTEAFF.

This clone has only a few counts. This rearrangement joins TRBV12-3 or TRBV12-4 to TRBJ1-2; D gene unclear. Trimming removed 3 bases from V and 1 base from J, with 3 bases in between. CDR3 length equals 12 residues. The CDR3 DNA reads TGTGCCAGCAGTTTTCATAACTATGGCTACACCTTC. This sequence encodes CASSFHNYGYTF.

This clone was seen a handful of times. This chain links TRBV19 with TRBJ1-1, with 8 bases lining up with TRBD1. J was trimmed by 2 bases and V by 7 bases; bases with no gene match: 6. The CDR3 totals 14 residues. Germline CDR1 reads LNHDA; CDR2 reads SQIVND (reference sequence). The CDR3 DNA sequence: TGTGCCAGTAATAGACAGGGGATAAACACTGAAGCTTTCTTT. As protein: CASNRQGINTEAFF.